The entry below gives a single TCR beta chain sequence along with its context. Its target is not known. These data originate in a study of radiotherapy plus CTLA-4 blockade in lung cancer. At the level of the study: Patients showed objective responses in roughly 19% of cases and disease control in under 35%. Study results and caveats: Some TCR clones had been derived from tumors. These clones expanded in peripheral blood after radiotherapy plus ipilimumab.

V was shortened by 5 bases and J by 0 bases, with 12 bases between the two germline ends. CDR1 SEHNR and CDR2 FQNEAQ come from the germline V gene (reference sequence). This CDR3 is built from 15 residues. Focal radiation with ipilimumab CTLA-4 blockade was given to patients with chemo-refractory metastatic non-small-cell lung cancer. Produced via immunoSEQ multiplex PCR; TCRdb's table is partial and in-frame only. The table has tens of thousands of clones, 60% to 80% seen once. The clonotype was recovered from a human donor with non-small cell lung cancer who had a complete response to radiotherapy plus ipilimumab. The sample consisted of peripheral blood, taken from a patient treated with radiotherapy plus ipilimumab. The rearrangement links TRBV7-9 to TRBJ2-3, with D perhaps matching TRBD1 (5 bases). CDR3 coding DNA: TGTGCCAGCAGCACGGACATACTGAGCACAGATACGCAGTATTTT. Translated, it gives CASSTDILSTDTQYF.